This T cell receptor beta chain was obtained from a study of T cell clones after liver transplantation. Study overall: Graft-donor-reactive sequences were compared with third-party-reactive TCRbeta sequences from pre-transplant mixed lymphocyte reactions. Three of eight recipients were HCV-positive; others had non-autoimmune, non-viral indications.

Data came from immunoSEQ multiplex PCR; TCRdb stores just in-frame clones and leaves some out. The table lists 70,000 to 80,000 clones, about 88% of them singletons. Deletions cut 4 bases from V and 0 bases from J, with 13 bases between. Per the germline V gene, CDR1 is MGHRA and CDR2 is YSYEKL. The CDR3 is 15 residues long. Sorting of unstimulated PBMCs yielded separate CD3+CD4+ and CD3+CD8+ fractions. The input for sequencing was CD4+ T cells from blood, taken before liver transplant. This chain connects TRBV4-1 to TRBJ2-7, with a possible D match to TRBD1 (5 bases). The TCR comes from a human donor who received a liver transplant. CDR3 residues: CASSRQQGYSYEQYF. The CDR3 nucleotides are TGCGCCAGCAGCCGCCAGCAGGGATACTCCTACGAGCAGTACTTC.